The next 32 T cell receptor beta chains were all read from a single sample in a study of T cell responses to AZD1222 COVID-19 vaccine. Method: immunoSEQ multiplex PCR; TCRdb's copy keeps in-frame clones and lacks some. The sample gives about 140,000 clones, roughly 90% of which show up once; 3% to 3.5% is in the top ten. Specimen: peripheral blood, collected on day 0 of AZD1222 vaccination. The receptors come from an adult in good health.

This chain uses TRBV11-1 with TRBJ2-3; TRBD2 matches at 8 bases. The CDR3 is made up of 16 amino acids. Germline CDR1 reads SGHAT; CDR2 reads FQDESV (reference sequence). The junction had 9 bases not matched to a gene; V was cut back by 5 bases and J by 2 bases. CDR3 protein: CASSPPGAGVTDTQYF. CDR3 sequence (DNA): TGTGCCAGCAGCCCCCCGGGAGCGGGGGTCACAGATACGCAGTATTTT. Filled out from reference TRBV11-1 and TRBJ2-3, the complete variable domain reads EAEVAQSPRYKITEKSQAVAFWCDPISGHATLYWYRQILGQGPELLVQFQDESVVDDSQLPKDRFSAERLKGVDSTLKIQPAELGDSAMYLCASSPPGAGVTDTQYFGPGTRLTVL.

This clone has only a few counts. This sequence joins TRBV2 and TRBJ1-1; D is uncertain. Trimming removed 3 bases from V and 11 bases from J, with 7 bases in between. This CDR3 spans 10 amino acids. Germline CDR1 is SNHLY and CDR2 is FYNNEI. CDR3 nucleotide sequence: TGTGCCAGCAGTGAGGTTGGCGCTTTCTTT. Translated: CASSEVGAFF.

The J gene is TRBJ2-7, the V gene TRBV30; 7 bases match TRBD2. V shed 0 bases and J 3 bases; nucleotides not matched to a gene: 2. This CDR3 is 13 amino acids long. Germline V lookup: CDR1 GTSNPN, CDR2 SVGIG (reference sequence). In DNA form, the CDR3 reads TGTGCCTGGAGTGTAGCTAGCGGCTACGAGCAGTACTTC. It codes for CAWSVASGYEQYF.

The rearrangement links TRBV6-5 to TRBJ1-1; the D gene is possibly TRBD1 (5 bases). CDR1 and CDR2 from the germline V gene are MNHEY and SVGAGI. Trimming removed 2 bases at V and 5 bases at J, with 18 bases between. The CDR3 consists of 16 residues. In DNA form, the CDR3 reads TGTGCCAGCAGTTACGGTTCAAGCGGGGCACGTACTGAAGCTTTCTTT. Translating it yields CASSYGSSGARTEAFF.

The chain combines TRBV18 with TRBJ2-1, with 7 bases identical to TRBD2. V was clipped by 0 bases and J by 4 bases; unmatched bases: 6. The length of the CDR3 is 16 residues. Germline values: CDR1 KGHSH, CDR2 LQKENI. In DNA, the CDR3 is TGTGCCAGCTCACCACCCTTTAGCGGGCTTTACAATGAGCAGTTCTTC. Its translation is CASSPPFSGLYNEQFF.

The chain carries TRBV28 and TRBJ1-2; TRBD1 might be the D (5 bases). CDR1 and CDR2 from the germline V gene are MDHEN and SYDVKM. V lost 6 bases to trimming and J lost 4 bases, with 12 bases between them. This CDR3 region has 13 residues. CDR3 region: CASRRAGTYGYTF. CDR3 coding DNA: TGTGCCAGCAGAAGGGCAGGGACCTATGGCTACACCTTC.

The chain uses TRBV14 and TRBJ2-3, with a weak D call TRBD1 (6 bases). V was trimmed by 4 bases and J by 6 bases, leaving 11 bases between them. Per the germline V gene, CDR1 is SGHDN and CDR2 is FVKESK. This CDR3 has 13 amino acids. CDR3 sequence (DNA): TGTGCCAGCAGCCCCCTGGGGGCCGATACGCAGTATTTT. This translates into CASSPLGADTQYF.

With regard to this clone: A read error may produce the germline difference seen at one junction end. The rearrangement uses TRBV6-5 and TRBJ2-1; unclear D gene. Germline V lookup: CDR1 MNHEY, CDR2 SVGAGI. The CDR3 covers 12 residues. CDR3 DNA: TGTGCCAGCAGCCCGAACTACTATGAGCAGTTCTTC. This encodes CASSPNYYEQFF.

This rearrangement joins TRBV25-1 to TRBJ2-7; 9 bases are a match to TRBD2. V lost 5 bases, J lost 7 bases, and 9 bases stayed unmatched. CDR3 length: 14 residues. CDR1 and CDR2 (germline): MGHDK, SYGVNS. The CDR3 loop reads CASSSPAGGREQYF. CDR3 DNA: TGTGCCAGCAGTAGTCCGGCGGGAGGGAGGGAGCAGTACTTC.

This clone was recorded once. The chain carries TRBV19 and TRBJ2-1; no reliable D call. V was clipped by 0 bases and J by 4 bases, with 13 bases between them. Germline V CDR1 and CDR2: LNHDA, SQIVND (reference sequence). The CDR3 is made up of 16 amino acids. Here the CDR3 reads CASSIDLRSPYNEQFF. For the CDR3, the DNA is TGTGCCAGTAGTATAGATCTCAGATCCCCTTACAATGAGCAGTTCTTC.

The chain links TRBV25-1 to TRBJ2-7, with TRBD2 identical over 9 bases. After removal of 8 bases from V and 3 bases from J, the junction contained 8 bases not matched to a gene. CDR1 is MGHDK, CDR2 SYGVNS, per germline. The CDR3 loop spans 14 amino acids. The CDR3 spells CASAGSGSSYEQYF. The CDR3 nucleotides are TGTGCCAGCGCTGGTAGCGGGAGTAGCTACGAGCAGTACTTC.

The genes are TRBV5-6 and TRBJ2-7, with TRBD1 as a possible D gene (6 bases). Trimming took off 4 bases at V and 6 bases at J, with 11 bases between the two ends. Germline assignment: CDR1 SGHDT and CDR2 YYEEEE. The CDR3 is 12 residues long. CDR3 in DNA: TGTGCCAGCAGCCTGACAGGAGGCGAGCAGTACTTC. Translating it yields CASSLTGGEQYF. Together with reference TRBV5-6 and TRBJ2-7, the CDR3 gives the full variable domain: DAGVTQSPTHLIKTRGQQVTLRCSPKSGHDTVSWYQQALGQGPQFIFQYYEEEERQRGNFPDRFSGHQFPNYSSELNVNALLLGDSALYLCASSLTGGEQYFGPGTRLTVT.

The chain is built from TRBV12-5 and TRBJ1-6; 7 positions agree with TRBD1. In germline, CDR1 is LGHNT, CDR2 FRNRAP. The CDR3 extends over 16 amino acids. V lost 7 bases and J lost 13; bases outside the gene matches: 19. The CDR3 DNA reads TGTGCTAGTGCCCCGGTAGTAGCCAGGGGGTTCCTGCCCCTCCACTTT. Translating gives CASAPVVARGFLPLHF.

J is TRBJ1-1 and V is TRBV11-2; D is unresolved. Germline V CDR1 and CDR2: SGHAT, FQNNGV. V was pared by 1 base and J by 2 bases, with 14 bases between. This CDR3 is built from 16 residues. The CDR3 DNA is TGTGCCAGCAGCTTAGCGGGGAGGCAGTCCAACACTGAAGCTTTCTTT. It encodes CASSLAGRQSNTEAFF.

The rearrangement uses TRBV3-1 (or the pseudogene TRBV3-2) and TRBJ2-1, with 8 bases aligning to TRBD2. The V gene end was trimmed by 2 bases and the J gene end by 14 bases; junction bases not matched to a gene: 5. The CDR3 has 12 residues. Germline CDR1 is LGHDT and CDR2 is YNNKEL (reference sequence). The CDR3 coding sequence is TGTGCCAGCAGCCAATCCGGGACTAGGGAGTTCTTC. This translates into CASSQSGTREFF.

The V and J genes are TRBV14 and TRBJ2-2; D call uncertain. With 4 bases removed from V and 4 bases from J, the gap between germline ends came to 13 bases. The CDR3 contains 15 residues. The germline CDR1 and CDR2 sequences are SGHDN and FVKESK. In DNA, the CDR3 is TGTGCCAGCAGCCTAAACGGTGGGGTCACCGGGGAGCTGTTTTTT. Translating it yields CASSLNGGVTGELFF.

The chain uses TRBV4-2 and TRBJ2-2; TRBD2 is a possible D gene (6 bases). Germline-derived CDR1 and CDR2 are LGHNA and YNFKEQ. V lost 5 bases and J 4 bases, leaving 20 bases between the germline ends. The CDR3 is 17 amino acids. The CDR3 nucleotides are TGTGCCAGCAGCAACCAAATATCCGGGAGTGTCACCGGGGAGCTGTTTTTT. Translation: CASSNQISGSVTGELFF.

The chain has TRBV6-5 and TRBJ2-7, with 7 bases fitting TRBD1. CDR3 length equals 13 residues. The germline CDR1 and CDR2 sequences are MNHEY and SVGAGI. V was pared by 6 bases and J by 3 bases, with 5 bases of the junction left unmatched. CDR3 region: CASSPGTVYEQYF. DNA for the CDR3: TGTGCCAGCAGCCCCGGGACAGTCTACGAGCAGTACTTC.

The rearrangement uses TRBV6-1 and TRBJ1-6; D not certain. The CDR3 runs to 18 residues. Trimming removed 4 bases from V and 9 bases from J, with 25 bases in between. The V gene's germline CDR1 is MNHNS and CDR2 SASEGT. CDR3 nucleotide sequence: TGTGCCAGCAGTGGAAGCCCCGGCAGCTCCCTGAGTGGTTCACCCCTCCACTTT. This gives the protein CASSGSPGSSLSGSPLHF.

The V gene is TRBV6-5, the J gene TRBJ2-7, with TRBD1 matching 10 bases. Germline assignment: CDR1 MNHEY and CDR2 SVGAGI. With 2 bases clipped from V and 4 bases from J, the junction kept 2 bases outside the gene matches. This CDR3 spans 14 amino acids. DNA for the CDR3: TGTGCCAGCAGTTACCGGGACAGGGGATACGAGCAGTACTTC. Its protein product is CASSYRDRGYEQYF.

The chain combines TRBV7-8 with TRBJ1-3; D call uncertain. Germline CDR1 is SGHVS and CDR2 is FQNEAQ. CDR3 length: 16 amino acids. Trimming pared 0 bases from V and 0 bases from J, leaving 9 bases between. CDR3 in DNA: TGTGCCAGCAGCTTAGCGGTACAAAACTCTGGAAACACCATATATTTT. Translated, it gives CASSLAVQNSGNTIYF.

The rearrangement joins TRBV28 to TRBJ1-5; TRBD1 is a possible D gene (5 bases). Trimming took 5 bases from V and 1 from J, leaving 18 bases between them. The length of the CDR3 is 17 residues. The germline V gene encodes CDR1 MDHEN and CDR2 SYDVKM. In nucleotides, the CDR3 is TGTGCCAGCAGTCACACGCAGGGAATAGGGAGCAATCAGCCCCAGCATTTT. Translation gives CASSHTQGIGSNQPQHF.

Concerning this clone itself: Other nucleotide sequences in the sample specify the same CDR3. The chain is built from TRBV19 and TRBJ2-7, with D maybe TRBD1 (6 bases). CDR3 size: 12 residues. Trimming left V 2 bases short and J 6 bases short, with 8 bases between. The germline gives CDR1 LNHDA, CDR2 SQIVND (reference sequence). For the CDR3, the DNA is TGTGCCAGTAGTATAAGGGGGAGCGAGCAGTACTTC. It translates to CASSIRGSEQYF.

CDR3 protein: CASSQEGQLYNEQFF. The CDR3 nucleotides read TGCGCCAGCAGCCAAGAGGGGCAGCTCTACAATGAGCAGTTCTTC. The chain links TRBV4-3 to TRBJ2-1, with D perhaps TRBD1 (5 bases). V dropped 0 bases and J dropped 3 bases, with 9 bases sitting between them. Per germline, CDR1 LGHNA and CDR2 YSLEER. This CDR3 has 15 residues.

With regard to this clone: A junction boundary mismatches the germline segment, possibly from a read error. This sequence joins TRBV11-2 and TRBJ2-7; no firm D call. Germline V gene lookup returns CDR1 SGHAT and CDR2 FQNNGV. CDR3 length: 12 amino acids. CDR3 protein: CASSLDPGALRF. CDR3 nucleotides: TGTGCCAGCAGCTTAGATCCGGGCGCTTTGCGTTTC.

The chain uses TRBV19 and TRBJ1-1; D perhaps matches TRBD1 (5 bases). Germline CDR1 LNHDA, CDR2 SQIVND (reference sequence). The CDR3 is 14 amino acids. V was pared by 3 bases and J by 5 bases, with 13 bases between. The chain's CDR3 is CASSMGGRGTEAFF. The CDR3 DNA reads TGTGCCAGTAGTATGGGGGGACGGGGGACTGAAGCTTTCTTT.

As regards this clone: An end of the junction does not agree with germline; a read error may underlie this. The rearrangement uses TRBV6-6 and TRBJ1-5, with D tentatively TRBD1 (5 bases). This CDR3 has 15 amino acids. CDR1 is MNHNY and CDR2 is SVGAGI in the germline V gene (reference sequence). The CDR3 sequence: CASSYYQGGVQAQHF. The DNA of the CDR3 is TGTGCCAGCAGTTATTACCAGGGAGGAGTTCAGGCCCAGCATTTT.

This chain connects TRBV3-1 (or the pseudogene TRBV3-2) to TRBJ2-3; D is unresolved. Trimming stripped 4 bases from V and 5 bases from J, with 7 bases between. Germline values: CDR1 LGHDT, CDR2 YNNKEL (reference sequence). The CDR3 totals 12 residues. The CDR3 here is CASSPTEDTQYF. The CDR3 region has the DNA TGTGCCAGCAGCCCGACGGAAGATACGCAGTATTTT.

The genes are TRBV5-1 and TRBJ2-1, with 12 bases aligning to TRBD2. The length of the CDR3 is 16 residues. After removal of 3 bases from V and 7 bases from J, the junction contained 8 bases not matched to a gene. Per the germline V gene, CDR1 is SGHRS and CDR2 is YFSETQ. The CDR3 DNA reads TGCGCCAGCAGCTCATCCCCTAGCGGGAGGGGGAATGAGCAGTTCTTC. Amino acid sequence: CASSSSPSGRGNEQFF.

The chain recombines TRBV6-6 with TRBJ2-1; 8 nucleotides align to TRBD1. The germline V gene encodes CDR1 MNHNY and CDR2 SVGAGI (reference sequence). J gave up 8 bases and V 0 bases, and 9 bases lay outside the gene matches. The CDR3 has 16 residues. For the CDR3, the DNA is TGTGCCAGCAGTTACTCGACGACTGGACAGGGTGATGAGCAGTTCTTC. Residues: CASSYSTTGQGDEQFF.

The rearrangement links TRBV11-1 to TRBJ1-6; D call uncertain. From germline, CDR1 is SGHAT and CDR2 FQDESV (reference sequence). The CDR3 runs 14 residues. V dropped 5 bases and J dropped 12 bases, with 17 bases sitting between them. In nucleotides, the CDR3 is TGTGCCAGCAGCCGGAGCTCCCCGAATGGACCCCTCCACTTT. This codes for CASSRSSPNGPLHF.

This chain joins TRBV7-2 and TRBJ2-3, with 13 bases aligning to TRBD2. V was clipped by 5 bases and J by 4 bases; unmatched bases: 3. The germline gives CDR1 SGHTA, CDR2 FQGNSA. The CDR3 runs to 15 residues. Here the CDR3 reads CASSETSGRADTQYF. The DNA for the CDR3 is TGTGCCAGCAGCGAAACTAGCGGGAGGGCAGATACGCAGTATTTT.